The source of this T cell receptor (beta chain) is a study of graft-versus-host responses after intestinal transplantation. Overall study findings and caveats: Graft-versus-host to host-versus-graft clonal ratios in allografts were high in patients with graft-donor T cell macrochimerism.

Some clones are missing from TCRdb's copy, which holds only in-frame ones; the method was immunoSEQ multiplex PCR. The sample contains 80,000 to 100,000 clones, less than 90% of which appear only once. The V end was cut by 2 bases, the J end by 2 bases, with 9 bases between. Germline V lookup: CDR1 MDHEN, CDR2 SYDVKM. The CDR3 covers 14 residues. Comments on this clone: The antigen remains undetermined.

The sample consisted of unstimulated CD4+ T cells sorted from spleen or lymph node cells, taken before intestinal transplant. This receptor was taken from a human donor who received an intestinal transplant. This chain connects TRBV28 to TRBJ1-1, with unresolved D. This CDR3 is CASSLAGINTEAFF. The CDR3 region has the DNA TGTGCCAGCAGTTTAGCCGGGATCAACACTGAAGCTTTCTTT.